Following are 8 T cell receptor beta chains from one sample sequenced in a study of T-cell reconstitution after alpha-beta-depleted transplantation in children. This sample's TCRbeta library carried unique molecular identifier barcodes. TCRdb itself ran the PCR reads through MiXCR, one entry per CDR3 protein. The sample records 120,000 to 150,000 distinct CDR3 sequences, about 8.8% being singletons. The source was PBMCs, mostly from graft donor cells, collected 180 days after TCRalphabeta/CD19-depleted stem cell transplant. These receptors all come from a female patient aged 2-9 years who had a stem cell transplant for congenital amegakaryocytic thrombocytopenia, so the T cells may come from the graft donor.

This clonotype has a count of ten or more. The chain links TRBV25-1 to TRBJ2-1; 10 positions match TRBD1. The germline gives CDR1 MGHDK, CDR2 SYGVNS. The CDR3 has 14 amino acids. J was trimmed by 4 bases and V by 6 bases; bases with no gene match: 3. The CDR3 region has the DNA TGTGCCAGCAGGGGGACAGGGGTATACAATGAGCAGTTCTTC. As protein: CASRGTGVYNEQFF.

This clonotype was found many times. This sequence joins TRBV12-3 or TRBV12-4 and TRBJ1-6, with a tentative D call TRBD1 (5 bases). Trimming removed 6 bases from V and 10 bases from J, with 25 bases in between. This CDR3 is 17 amino acids long. This CDR3 is CASSPSNGGLVGSPLHF. The CDR3 coding sequence is TGTGCCAGCAGCCCCAGCAACGGGGGGTTGGTAGGGTCACCCCTCCACTTT.

This clonotype was detected a few times. The V and J genes are TRBV20-1 and TRBJ2-3, with 8 bases fitting TRBD2. Germline V lookup: CDR1 DFQATT, CDR2 SNEGSKA (reference sequence). The length of the CDR3 is 20 residues. V lost 5 bases, J lost 3 bases, and 25 bases stayed unmatched. The CDR3 spells CSARPPGLVAMEPLTDTQYF. CDR3 nucleotide sequence: TGCAGTGCTCGGCCTCCGGGACTAGTCGCTATGGAGCCCTTAACAGATACGCAGTATTTT.

Points on this clonotype: A single base separates this from a much larger clone, so it may be a read error. This chain connects TRBV12-3 or TRBV12-4 to TRBJ2-7; TRBD1 aligns across 10 bases. The CDR3 covers 14 residues. In DNA, the CDR3 is TGTGCCAGCAGTTGGACAGGGGGGTCCTACGAGCGGTACTTC. Translated, it gives CASSWTGGSYERYF.

The table lists this clonotype with many counts. The chain joins TRBV20-1 to TRBJ2-6; 11 positions match TRBD2. There are 15 residues in the CDR3. J gave up 2 bases and V 5 bases, and 2 bases lay outside the gene matches. Germline CDR1 is DFQATT and CDR2 is SNEGSKA (reference sequence). The CDR3 bases are TGCAGTGCTCCGACTAGCGGGACTGGGGCCAACGTCCTGACTTTC. This gives the protein CSAPTSGTGANVLTF.

This clonotype was observed a few times. The chain links TRBV12-3 or TRBV12-4 to TRBJ2-7; the D gene is possibly TRBD1 (6 bases). V lost 7 bases and J lost 2, with 12 bases in between. The CDR3 totals 13 residues. CDR3 in amino acids: CASTSTGTYEQYF. Written as DNA, the CDR3 is TGTGCCAGCACCTCGACAGGAACCTACGAGCAGTACTTC.

This clonotype has a count of ten or more. The chain recombines TRBV10-3 with TRBJ2-6, with D possibly matching TRBD1 (6 bases). V lost 0 bases and J 0 bases, leaving 12 bases between the germline ends. The CDR3 loop spans 18 amino acids. In germline, CDR1 is ENHRY, CDR2 SYGVKD. The CDR3 DNA reads as TGTGCCATCAGTGAGTCGCAGGGGCATATCTCTGGGGCCAACGTCCTGACTTTC. Protein sequence: CAISESQGHISGANVLTF.

This clonotype came up many times. The chain uses TRBV5-1 and TRBJ1-2, with 7 positions matching TRBD1. The V gene's germline CDR1 is SGHRS and CDR2 YFSETQ. V shed 0 bases, J shed 6 bases, and the junction held 8 bases outside the gene matches. The CDR3 totals 15 residues. For the CDR3, the DNA is TGCGCCAGCAGCTTGGAAGGGGGCCTCGGGGATGGCTACACCTTC. It specifies CASSLEGGLGDGYTF.